This is a list of T cell receptor beta chains from one sample in a study of blood T cell repertoires in COVID-19. Method: immunoSEQ multiplex PCR; TCRdb's copy keeps in-frame clones and lacks some. The sample records approximately 190,000 clones, 85% to 90% being singletons. The sequenced sample consisted of peripheral blood. The receptors were sampled from a man in his forties with active or convalescent COVID-19. Each CDR3 is given with its conserved first and last residue. D genes are given only for firm matches. The size entry is marked missing in some rows and otherwise reads once, few, many or a size class.

abundance,j_gene,v_gene,d_gene,CDR3aa,CDR3nt
.,TRBJ1-2,TRBV7-2,TRBD1,CASSTLDRVEAGYTF,TGTGCCAGCAGCACCTTGGACAGGGTAGAAGCTGGCTACACCTTC
.,TRBJ1-1,TRBV19,.,CASSIPGRGSTEAFF,TGTGCCAGTAGTATTCCCGGTCGGGGGAGCACTGAAGCTTTCTTT
.,TRBJ2-7,TRBV5-6,.,CASSSDSYEQYF,TGTGCCAGCAGCTCGGACAGCTACGAGCAGTACTTC
.,TRBJ1-5,TRBV2,.,CASSLRGQPQHF,TGTGCCAGCAGCCTACGCGGGCAGCCCCAGCATTTT
.,TRBJ2-1,TRBV7-9,.,CASSPTDINEQFF,TGTGCCAGCAGCCCGACGGACATCAATGAGCAGTTCTTC
.,TRBJ1-5,TRBV13,.,CASSLGRGPQHF,TGTGCCAGCAGCTTAGGCCGCGGGCCCCAGCATTTT
.,TRBJ1-1,TRBV9,TRBD1,CASSGDRENTEAFF,TGTGCCAGCAGCGGGGACAGAGAGAACACTGAAGCTTTCTTT
.,TRBJ2-1,TRBV29-1,TRBD2,CSVVPGTSGRLIEQFF,TGCAGCGTTGTCCCCGGGACTAGCGGGAGGTTGATTGAGCAGTTCTTC
.,TRBJ1-2,TRBV4-1,.,CASSQEEQATIYGYTF,TGCGCCAGCAGCCAAGAGGAACAGGCGACCATCTATGGCTACACCTTC
.,TRBJ2-7,TRBV19,.,CASSTHYEQYF,TGTGCCAGTAGTACCCATTACGAGCAGTACTTC
.,TRBJ2-7,TRBV19,.,CASSIDGREQYF,TGTGCCAGTAGTATTGATGGGAGGGAGCAGTACTTC
.,TRBJ2-1,TRBV11-1,.,CASSSYDRSSYNEQFF,TGTGCCAGCAGTTCCTATGACAGGAGCTCCTACAATGAGCAGTTCTTC
.,TRBJ2-5,TRBV6-5,.,CASRLQETQYF,TGTGCCAGCCGTCTACAAGAGACCCAGTACTTC
.,TRBJ1-1,TRBV5-1,.,CASRRVRNTEAFF,TGCGCCAGCAGAAGAGTCCGGAACACTGAAGCTTTCTTT
.,TRBJ1-2,TRBV6-1,TRBD1,CASSEARTGSFSAYGYTF,TGTGCCAGCAGTGAAGCGAGGACAGGGTCTTTTAGTGCCTATGGCTACACCTTC
once,TRBJ2-7,TRBV3-1/TRBV3-2,.,CASSQEAWYEQYF,TGTGCCAGCAGCCAAGAGGCCTGGTACGAGCAGTACTTC
.,TRBJ2-3,TRBV2,.,CASSEEWASTDTQYF,TGTGCCAGCAGTGAAGAATGGGCTAGCACAGATACGCAGTATTTT
.,TRBJ2-2,TRBV5-8,TRBD1,CASRLAQGNGELFF,TGTGCCAGCAGACTCGCACAGGGGAACGGGGAGCTGTTTTTT